The rows below give T cell receptor beta chains drawn from one sample of a study of regulatory T cells in long-lasting Graves disease. Each CDR3 protein is one row after TCRdb ran MiXCR on the multiplex PCR reads. The repertoire consists of 360,000 or so distinct CDR3 sequences, with less than 30% occurring once and the leading ten covering around a quarter. Sequenced material: peripheral blood mononuclear cells (PBMCs), taken when the disease was refractory, from a patient treated with antithyroid drugs. The receptors come from a woman between 35 and 50 years old with Graves disease. Each CDR3 is given with its conserved first and last residue. The D gene is left open where the match is weak. Rows may omit the clone size; those that give it use once, few, many or a size class.

v_call	j_call	clone_size	d_call	cdr3_aa	cdr3_nt
TRBV27	TRBJ1-1	-	-	CASRRSVNTEAFF	TGTGCCAGCCGGCGGTCCGTTAACACTGAAGCTTTCTTT
TRBV4-1	TRBJ1-3	-	TRBD1	CASSQVGTGGDSGNTIYF	TGCGCCAGCAGCCAAGTCGGGACAGGGGGTGACTCTGGAAACACCATATATTTT
TRBV14	TRBJ2-5	few	-	CASRQAPHETQYF	TGTGCCAGCAGGCAGGCCCCCCACGAGACCCAGTACTTC
TRBV7-2	TRBJ2-5	-	TRBD2	CASSPRRRGQETQYF	TGTGCCAGCAGCCCCCGGCGGCGGGGGCAAGAGACCCAGTACTTC
TRBV28	TRBJ2-4	many	-	CASNGSRLLAKNIQYF	TGTGCCAGCAATGGTAGTCGGTTACTAGCCAAAAACATTCAGTACTTC
TRBV6-1	TRBJ1-6	many	-	CASRDGGPGNSPLHF	TGTGCCAGTCGCGACGGCGGGCCAGGGAATTCACCCCTCCACTTT
TRBV5-5	TRBJ1-4	-	-	CASSPSWTDDNEKLFF	TGTGCCAGCAGCCCTAGTTGGACAGACGATAATGAAAAACTGTTTTTT
TRBV7-8	TRBJ2-7	-	TRBD1	CASSPGTGPDEQYF	TGTGCCAGCAGCCCCGGGACAGGCCCTGACGAGCAGTACTTC
TRBV12-3/TRBV12-4	TRBJ2-3	-	TRBD2	CASSLSSGSQDTQYF	TGTGCCAGCAGTTTGAGTAGCGGGAGTCAAGATACGCAGTATTTT
TRBV10-2	TRBJ2-1	-	TRBD2	CASIKGLAGDNEQFF	TGCGCCAGCATCAAGGGACTAGCGGGGGACAATGAGCAGTTCTTC
TRBV9	TRBJ2-7	-	TRBD2	CASSFGTSGTGEQYF	TGTGCCAGCAGCTTTGGGACTAGCGGGACGGGGGAGCAGTACTTC
TRBV28	TRBJ1-5	few	TRBD1	CASSLSTGDAQPQHF	TGTGCCAGCAGTTTGTCTACAGGGGACGCTCAGCCCCAGCATTTT
TRBV6-2/TRBV6-3	TRBJ2-5	many	-	CASSYSDLPVRETQYF	TGTGCCAGCAGTTACAGCGATCTGCCGGTTCGCGAGACCCAGTACTTC
TRBV29-1	TRBJ1-2	-	-	CSAGHFTDYGYTF	TGCAGCGCTGGACACTTTACGGACTATGGCTACACCTTC
TRBV6-1	TRBJ1-5	many	-	CASSEASVYSNQPQHF	TGTGCCAGCAGTGAAGCTTCGGTTTATAGCAATCAGCCCCAGCATTTT
TRBV28	TRBJ2-1	-	-	CASSLLGREQFF	TGTGCCAGCAGTTTATTGGGGAGAGAGCAGTTCTTC
TRBV7-3	TRBJ2-7	many	TRBD2	CASSPSSGTYEQYF	TGTGCCAGCAGCCCCTCTAGCGGCACCTACGAGCAGTACTTC
TRBV28	TRBJ1-5	many	-	CASSTTNQPQHF	TGTGCCAGCAGTACTACGAATCAGCCCCAGCATTTT
TRBV18	TRBJ2-5	-	TRBD1	CASSPRTGGGETQYF	TGTGCCAGCTCACCACGGACAGGGGGCGGAGAGACCCAGTACTTC
TRBV19	TRBJ2-7	many	TRBD1	CASSRQGQTYEQYF	TGTGCCAGTAGTCGACAGGGTCAAACCTACGAGCAGTACTTC
TRBV11-2	TRBJ2-1	-	-	CASSPVTRHEQFF	TGTGCCAGCAGCCCGGTTACGAGACATGAGCAGTTCTTC
TRBV28	TRBJ2-3	many	TRBD2	CASSSYSGTDTQYF	TGTGCCAGCAGCTCCTATAGCGGGACAGATACGCAGTATTTT
TRBV7-9	TRBJ1-1	many	-	CASSLGRLDSRNTEAFF	TGTGCCAGCAGCTTGGGGCGATTGGACTCGAGGAACACTGAAGCTTTCTTT
TRBV7-3	TRBJ2-5	few	TRBD1	CASSLTGSRETQYF	TGTGCCAGCAGCCTGACAGGGTCGCGGGAGACCCAGTACTTC
TRBV6-5	TRBJ2-7	few	-	CASSYSWGPSSSYEQYF	TGTGCCAGCAGTTACTCTTGGGGACCGTCCAGCTCCTACGAGCAGTACTTC